The 15 T cell receptor beta chains presented below share a single source sample, sequenced in a study of shared clonotypes between healthy human individuals. Using immunoSEQ multiplex PCR, the repertoire was profiled, and TCRdb retains in-frame clones only, with some absent. The data contain millions of clones, over 85% of them seen just once; the ten biggest clones take up around 1.1%. Naive-designated CD8 cells lacked CD45RO, were positively enriched for CCR7, and omitted terminally differentiated effector memory CD45RA+ cells. The sequenced sample was naive CD8+ T cells sorted from blood. The receptor set was obtained from a man aged 18 to 29 in good health.

The chain combines TRBV29-1 with TRBJ2-5; no firm D call. Germline V CDR1 and CDR2: SQVTM, ANQGSEA. The CDR3 runs 13 residues. The ends were cut back, 2 bases at V and 5 bases at J, with 12 bases in the middle. The CDR3: CSVETVFEETQYF. As DNA, the CDR3 is TGCAGCGTTGAAACAGTCTTTGAGGAGACCCAGTACTTC.

V is TRBV7-6 and J is TRBJ2-2, with 10 bases lining up with TRBD2. V was pared by 6 bases and J by 7 bases, with 8 bases of the junction left unmatched. The CDR3 has 15 residues. Per the germline V gene, CDR1 is SGHVS and CDR2 is FNYEAQ. CDR3 nucleotides: TGTGCCAGCAGGAGAGCGGGGGGGCAAAACGGGGAGCTGTTTTTT. It specifies CASRRAGGQNGELFF.

The rearrangement links TRBV10-1 to TRBJ1-2, with TRBD1 matching 11 bases. The CDR3 consists of 14 residues. Germline CDR1 reads WNHNN; CDR2 reads SYGVQD (reference sequence). The V segment lost 2 bases and the J segment 8 bases; nucleotides outside the gene matches: 4. The CDR3 DNA sequence: TGCGCCAGCAGTGAGGGACAGGGGGCGGGCGGCTACACCTTC. Its translation: CASSEGQGAGGYTF.

Worth noting for this clone: The sample has other DNA sequences that encode this CDR3 too. V usage is TRBV5-1 and J usage is TRBJ2-2; no firm D call. Trimming shortened V by 0 bases and J by 5 bases, and 5 bases separated the two germline ends. This CDR3 spans 13 amino acids. CDR1 is SGHRS, CDR2 YFSETQ, per germline. The DNA of the CDR3 is TGCGCCAGCAGCTTGGCCTTTACCGGGGAGCTGTTTTTT. Translating gives CASSLAFTGELFF.

On this clone itself: In the same sample, other DNA sequences code for this CDR3. The chain carries TRBV28 and TRBJ2-7; the D is unclear. Germline V gene lookup returns CDR1 MDHEN and CDR2 SYDVKM. The germline V and J ends were trimmed by 6 bases and 0 bases, with 9 bases remaining between them. The CDR3 is 13 residues long. CDR3 region: CASSLGGSYEQYF. For the CDR3, the DNA is TGTGCCAGCAGCCTCGGTGGCTCCTACGAGCAGTACTTC.

The chain combines TRBV27 with TRBJ1-6; a possible D gene is TRBD1 (5 bases). The V end lost 7 bases, the J end lost 13 bases, and 17 bases lay between the germline ends. The CDR3 consists of 13 residues. Germline lookup yields CDR1 MNHEY and CDR2 SMNVEV (reference sequence). The CDR3 loop is CASKVGDSLPLHF. The CDR3 DNA is TGTGCCAGCAAAGTGGGGGATTCACTCCCCCTCCACTTT.

V is TRBV4-1 and J is TRBJ1-2; 9 bases line up with TRBD1. The CDR3 covers 14 residues. V trimming: 5 bases; J trimming: 7 bases; junction bases outside the gene matches: 8. CDR1 is MGHRA, CDR2 YSYEKL, per germline. The CDR3 is CASSIQGARAGYTF. The CDR3 DNA follows: TGCGCCAGCAGCATACAGGGGGCGCGAGCTGGCTACACCTTC.

Concerning this clone: The sample holds other DNA sequences that translate to the same CDR3. The genes are TRBV5-1 and TRBJ2-3; TRBD2 aligns across 9 bases. There are 15 residues in the CDR3. Losses at the gene ends were 3 bases for V and 1 base for J; bases not matched to a gene: 3. Per germline, CDR1 SGHRS and CDR2 YFSETQ. The CDR3 nucleotides read TGCGCCAGCAGCTCCTTAGCGGGGGGCACAGATACGCAGTATTTT. This translates into CASSSLAGGTDTQYF.

This chain uses TRBV2 with TRBJ2-7, with 8 bases lining up with TRBD2. The CDR3 has 13 residues. The germline CDR1 and CDR2 sequences are SNHLY and FYNNEI. The V and J ends lost 8 bases and 3 bases, in that order; junction bases with no gene match: 6. CDR3 nucleotides: TGTGCCAGCCGGGAGGGCAGATACTACGAGCAGTACTTC. As protein: CASREGRYYEQYF. Variable domain in full (rest from reference TRBV2 and TRBJ2-7): EPEVTQTPSHQVTQMGQEVILRCVPISNHLYFYWYRQILGQKVEFLVSFYNNEISEKSEIFDDQFSVERPDGSNFTLKIRSTKLEDSAMYFCASREGRYYEQYFGPGTRLTVT.

Only one count was recorded for this clone. The V and J genes are TRBV29-1 and TRBJ2-7; 12 bases align to TRBD2. V was pared by 1 base and J by 3 bases, with 7 bases of the junction left unmatched. This CDR3 has 16 amino acids. Germline loops: CDR1 SQVTM, CDR2 ANQGSEA. CDR3 sequence reads: CSVEGDLAGGVYEQYF. The DNA for the CDR3 is TGCAGCGTTGAAGGGGACCTAGCGGGAGGGGTCTACGAGCAGTACTTC.

A single count supports this clone. The chain combines TRBV29-1 with TRBJ2-3, with 10 bases lining up with TRBD1. After removal of 7 bases from V and 1 base from J, the junction contained 5 bases not matched to a gene. The CDR3 sequence is 14 residues long. Germline V lookup: CDR1 SQVTM, CDR2 ANQGSEA. The CDR3 DNA is TGCAGCGCCGGGACAGGGGAGGGCACAGATACGCAGTATTTT. Its translation is CSAGTGEGTDTQYF.

The V gene is TRBV27, the J gene TRBJ2-6; no clear D. This CDR3 region has 15 residues. CDR1 is MNHEY, CDR2 SMNVEV, per germline (reference sequence). Trimming took off 1 base at V and 1 base at J, with 5 bases between the two ends. The CDR3 here is CASSLYASGANVLTF. The CDR3 region has the DNA TGTGCCAGCAGTTTATACGCTTCTGGGGCCAACGTCCTGACTTTC.

This chain joins TRBV9 and TRBJ2-1; 7 bases match TRBD2. V lost 0 bases, J lost 7 bases, and 7 bases stayed unmatched. The CDR3 consists of 15 residues. Germline values: CDR1 SGDLS, CDR2 YYNGEE. DNA of the CDR3: TGTGCCAGCAGCGTAGGAGGGAGGGCCTGGAATGAGCAGTTCTTC. Amino acid sequence: CASSVGGRAWNEQFF.

The rearrangement links TRBV19 to TRBJ2-7, with D possibly TRBD2 on 5 matching bases. Germline loops: CDR1 LNHDA, CDR2 SQIVND (reference sequence). Trimming removed 4 bases from V and 4 bases from J, with 8 bases in between. The length of the CDR3 is 12 residues. This chain's CDR3 is CASSRTGYEQYF. In nucleotides, the CDR3 is TGTGCCAGTAGTAGGACGGGATACGAGCAGTACTTC.

The chain employs TRBV27 and TRBJ2-7, with D perhaps matching TRBD2 (7 bases). Trimming left V 3 bases short and J 7 bases short, with 19 bases between. Germline CDR1 MNHEY, CDR2 SMNVEV (reference sequence). There are 15 residues in the CDR3. CDR3 coding DNA: TGTGCCAGCAGTTTGGGAGGGGGGGCCCTAAGGGAGCAGTACTTC. Translation: CASSLGGGALREQYF.